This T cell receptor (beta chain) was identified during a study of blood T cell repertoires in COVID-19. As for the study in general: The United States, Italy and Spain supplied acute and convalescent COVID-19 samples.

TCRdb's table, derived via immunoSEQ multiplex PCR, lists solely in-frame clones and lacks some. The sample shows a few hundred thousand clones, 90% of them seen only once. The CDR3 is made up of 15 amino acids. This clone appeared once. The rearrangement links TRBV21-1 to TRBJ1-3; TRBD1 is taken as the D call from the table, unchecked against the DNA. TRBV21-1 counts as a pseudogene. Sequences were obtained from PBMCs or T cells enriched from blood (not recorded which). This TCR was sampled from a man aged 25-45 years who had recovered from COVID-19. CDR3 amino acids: CASSNQGQGADTIYF. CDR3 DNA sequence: TGTGCCAGCAGCAATCAGGGACAGGGAGCGGACACCATATATTTT.